The 4 T cell receptor beta chains below all came from one sample that was sequenced in a study of cytomegalovirus exposure and HLA in healthy donors (dated by TCRdb to 2017 to 2019). The library was made by the immunoSEQ multiplex PCR assay. The multiplex PCR relied on a mix of 60 forward primers for TCR Vbeta segments and 13 reverse primers for TCR Jbeta segments. The table comes from immuneACCESS by way of TCRdb, which keeps in-frame sequences with V and J called. Part of the clones is missing from these tables; in studies checked, under half for an unresolved V gene and the rest for unknown reasons. The sample table records around 200,000 clones; 82% of these occur just once. 6% of the sample lies in the top ten. Sequenced: PBMCs. These receptors all stem from a man aged 40-49 years in good health and CMV-seropositive.

This clone is a singleton in its sample. This chain connects TRBV5-1 to TRBJ1-3; D is possibly TRBD1 (6 bases). The germline V and J ends were trimmed by 1 base and 1 base, with 9 bases remaining between them. The germline V gene has CDR1 SGHRS and CDR2 YFSETQ. The CDR3 totals 15 residues. The DNA for the CDR3 is TGCGCCAGCAGCTTGACAGGGTATTCTGGAAACACCATATATTTT. The encoded protein is CASSLTGYSGNTIYF.

The gene calls are TRBV30 and TRBJ2-3, with 11 bases identical to TRBD2. Germline lookup yields CDR1 GTSNPN and CDR2 SVGIG (reference sequence). V lost 4 bases to trimming and J lost 4 bases; unmatched junction nucleotides: 7. The CDR3 is 15 amino acids. The CDR3 protein is CAWNPLAGGADTQYF. CDR3 nucleotide sequence: TGTGCCTGGAACCCCCTAGCGGGAGGTGCAGATACGCAGTATTTT.

This chain uses TRBV7-7 with TRBJ2-1, with 7 bases fitting TRBD2. Per germline, CDR1 SSHAT and CDR2 FNYEAQ (reference sequence). Trimming took 4 bases from V and 7 from J; bases not matched to a gene: 4. This CDR3 is built from 13 residues. The CDR3, as DNA: TGTGCCAGCAGCTACCAGCGGGATAATGAGCAGTTCTTC. Encoded protein: CASSYQRDNEQFF.

The rearrangement joins TRBV27 to TRBJ1-1, with D perhaps TRBD1 (5 bases). CDR1 and CDR2 (germline): MNHEY, SMNVEV (reference sequence). The CDR3 length is 15 residues. V was pared by 6 bases and J by 0 bases, with 14 bases between. As DNA, the CDR3 is TGTGCCAGCAGCGTACTGGGGGGGGTGAACACTGAAGCTTTCTTT. Translation gives CASSVLGGVNTEAFF.